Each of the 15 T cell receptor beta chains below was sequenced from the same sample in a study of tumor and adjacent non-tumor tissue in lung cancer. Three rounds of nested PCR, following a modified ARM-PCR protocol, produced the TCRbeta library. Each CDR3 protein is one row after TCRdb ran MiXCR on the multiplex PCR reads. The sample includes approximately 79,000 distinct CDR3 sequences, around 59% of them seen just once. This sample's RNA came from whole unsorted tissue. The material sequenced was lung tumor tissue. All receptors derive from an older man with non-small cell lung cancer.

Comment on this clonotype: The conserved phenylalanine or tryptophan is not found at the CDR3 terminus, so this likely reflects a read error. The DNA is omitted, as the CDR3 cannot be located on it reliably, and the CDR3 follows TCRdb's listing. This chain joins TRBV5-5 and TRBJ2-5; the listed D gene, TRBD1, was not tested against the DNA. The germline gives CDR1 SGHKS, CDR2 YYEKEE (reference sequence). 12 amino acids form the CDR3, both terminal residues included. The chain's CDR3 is CASSGSAGAQCL.

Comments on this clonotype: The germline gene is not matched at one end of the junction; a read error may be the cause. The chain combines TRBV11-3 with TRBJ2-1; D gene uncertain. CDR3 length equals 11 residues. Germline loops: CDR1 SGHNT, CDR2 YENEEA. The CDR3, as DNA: TGTGCCAGCAGCTCCCACAATGTGCAGTTTTTC. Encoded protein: CASSSHNVQFF.

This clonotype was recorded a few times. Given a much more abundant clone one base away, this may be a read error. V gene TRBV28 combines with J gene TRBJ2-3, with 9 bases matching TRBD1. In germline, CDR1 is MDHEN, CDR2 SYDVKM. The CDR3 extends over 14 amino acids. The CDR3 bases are TGTACCAGCAGTTTGAGGGACAGGGCAGGTACGCAGTATTTT. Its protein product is CTSSLRDRAGTQYF. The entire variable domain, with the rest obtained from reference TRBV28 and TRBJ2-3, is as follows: DVKVTQSSRYLVKRTGEKVFLECVQDMDHENMFWYRQDPGLGLRLIYFSYDVKMKEKGDIPEGYSVSREKKERFSLILESASTNQTSMYLCTSSLRDRAGTQYFGPGTRLTVL.

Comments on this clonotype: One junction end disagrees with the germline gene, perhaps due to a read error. The DNA for the CDR3 is TGTGCCAGCACCTTACAGGGACCTGGGGAGCTGCTTTTT. Translation: CASTLQGPGELLF. The rearrangement joins TRBV11-2 to TRBJ2-2; tentatively, D is TRBD1 (6 bases). From germline, CDR1 is SGHAT and CDR2 FQNNGV. The CDR3 contains 13 residues.

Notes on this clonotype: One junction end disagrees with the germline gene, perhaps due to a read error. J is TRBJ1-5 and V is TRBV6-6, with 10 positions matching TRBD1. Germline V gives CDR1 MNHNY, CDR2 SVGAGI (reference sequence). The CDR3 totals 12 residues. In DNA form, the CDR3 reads TGTGCCGGCGGACAGGGGGGACAGCCCCAGCGTTTT. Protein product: CAGGQGGQPQRF.

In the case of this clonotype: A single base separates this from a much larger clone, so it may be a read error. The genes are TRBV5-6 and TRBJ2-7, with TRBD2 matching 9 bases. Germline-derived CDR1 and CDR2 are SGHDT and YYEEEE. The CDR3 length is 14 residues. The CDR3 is CANSLSGRTSEQYF. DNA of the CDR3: TGTGCCAACAGCCTTAGCGGGAGAACGAGCGAGCAGTACTTC.

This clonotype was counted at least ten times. The CDR3 sequence is CSAREWGSGELFF. The CDR3 DNA is TGCAGTGCTAGAGAATGGGGTTCCGGGGAGCTGTTTTTT. This chain uses TRBV20-1 with TRBJ2-2; no clear D. CDR1 is DFQATT and CDR2 is SNEGSKA in the germline V gene (reference sequence). The CDR3 consists of 13 residues. The V end lost 0 bases, the J end lost 6 bases, and 8 bases lay between the germline ends.

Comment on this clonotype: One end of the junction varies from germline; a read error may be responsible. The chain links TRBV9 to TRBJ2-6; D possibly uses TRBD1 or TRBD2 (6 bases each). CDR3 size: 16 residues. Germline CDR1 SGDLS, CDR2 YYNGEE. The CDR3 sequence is CASSSKGGPGANILTF. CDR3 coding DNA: TGTGCCAGCAGTAGTAAGGGGGGCCCTGGGGCCAACATCCTGACTTTC. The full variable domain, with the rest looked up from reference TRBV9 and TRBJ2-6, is DSGVTQTPKHLITATGQRVTLRCSPRSGDLSVYWYQQSLDQGLQFLIQYYNGEERAKGNILERFSAQQFPDLHSELNLSSLELGDSALYFCASSSKGGPGANILTFGAGSRLTVL.

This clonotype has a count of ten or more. CDR3 DNA: TGTGCCATCAGTGAAGGGGCTAGCGGGAGGGCCCGGTACGAGCAGTACTTC. This codes for CAISEGASGRARYEQYF. This chain uses TRBV10-3 with TRBJ2-7, with 12 bases lining up with TRBD2. The CDR3 extends over 17 amino acids. Germline trimming cut 3 bases from V and 4 bases from J; bases unmatched to any gene: 10. In germline, CDR1 is ENHRY, CDR2 SYGVKD.

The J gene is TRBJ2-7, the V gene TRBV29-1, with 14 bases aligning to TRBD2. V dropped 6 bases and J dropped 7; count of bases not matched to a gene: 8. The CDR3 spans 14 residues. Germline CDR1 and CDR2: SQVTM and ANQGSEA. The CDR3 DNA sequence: TGCAGCGTGGGGACTAGCGGGAGTGGAGGGGAGCAGTACTTC. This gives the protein CSVGTSGSGGEQYF.

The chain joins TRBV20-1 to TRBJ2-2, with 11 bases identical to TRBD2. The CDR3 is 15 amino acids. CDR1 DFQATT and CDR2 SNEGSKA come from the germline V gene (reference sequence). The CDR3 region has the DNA TGCATTGCCAGACTAGCGGGATCGAACACCGGGGAGCTGTTTTTT. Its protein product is CIARLAGSNTGELFF.

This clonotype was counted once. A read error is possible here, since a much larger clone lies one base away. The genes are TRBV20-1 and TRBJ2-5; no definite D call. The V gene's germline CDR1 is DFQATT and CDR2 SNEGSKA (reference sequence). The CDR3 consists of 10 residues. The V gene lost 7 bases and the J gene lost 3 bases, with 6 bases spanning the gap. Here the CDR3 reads CSDVEETQYF. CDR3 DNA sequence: TGCAGTGATGTAGAAGAGACCCAGTACTTC.

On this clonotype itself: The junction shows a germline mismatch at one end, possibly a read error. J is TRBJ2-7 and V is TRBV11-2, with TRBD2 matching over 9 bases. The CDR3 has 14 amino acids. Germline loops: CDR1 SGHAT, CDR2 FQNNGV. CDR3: CASNRAGGVYEQCF. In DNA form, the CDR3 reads TGTGCCAGCAATAGAGCGGGAGGCGTCTACGAGCAGTGCTTC. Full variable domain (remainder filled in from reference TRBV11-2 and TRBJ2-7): EAGVAQSPRYKIIEKRQSVAFWCNPISGHATLYWYQQILGQGPKLLIQFQNNGVVDDSQLPKDRFSAERLKGVDSTLKIQPAKLEDSAVYLCASNRAGGVYEQCFGPGTRLTVT.

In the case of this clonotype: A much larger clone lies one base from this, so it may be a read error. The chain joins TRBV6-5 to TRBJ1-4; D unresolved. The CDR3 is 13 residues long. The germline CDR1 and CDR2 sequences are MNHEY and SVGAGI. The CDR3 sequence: CAGSYYPNEKLFF. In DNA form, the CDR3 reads TGTGCCGGCAGTTATTACCCTAATGAAAAACTGTTTTTT.

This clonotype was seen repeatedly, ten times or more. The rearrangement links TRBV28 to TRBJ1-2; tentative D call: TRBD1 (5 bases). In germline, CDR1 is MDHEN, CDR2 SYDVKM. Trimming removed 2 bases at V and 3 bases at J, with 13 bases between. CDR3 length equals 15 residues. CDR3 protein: CASSLRGTGDYGYTF. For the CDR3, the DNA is TGTGCCAGCAGTTTACGTGGGACGGGGGACTATGGCTACACCTTC.